A selection of T cell receptor beta chains follows, all from one sample in a study of T cell responses to AZD1222 COVID-19 vaccine. This table comes from immunoSEQ multiplex PCR, and its TCRdb copy is limited to in-frame clones, with some not included. The sample carries about 92,000 clones, 85% to 90% recorded once. Source: peripheral blood, taken on day 0 of AZD1222 vaccination. All receptors derive from an adult in good health. Both conserved end residues are part of each CDR3. D genes are given only for firm matches.

TRBD1	TRBV28	CACRGTGYGYTF
TRBD2	TRBV10-3	CAISDLFGTSNEQFF
TRBD1	TRBV7-8	CASTTGTGVTYEQYF
NA	TRBV28	CASSPGGGRETQYF
TRBD1	TRBV2	CASSRGQGYYEQYF
NA	TRBV30	CAWSVQGGQPQHF
NA	TRBV24-1	CATSDLRGAGYTF
NA	TRBV19	CASSIPRTLGNQPQHF
NA	TRBV3-1/TRBV3-2	CASSQVEGAGEQYF
TRBD2	TRBV7-2	CASSLGASGSYEQYF
NA	TRBV6-2/TRBV6-3	CASSWDTINQPQHF
TRBD1	TRBV27	CASSLSGQGWYGYTF
NA	TRBV7-2	CASSFSGSNTGELFF
NA	TRBV11-3	CASSPEGSSYNEQFF
TRBD1	TRBV7-8	CASSQDRGDYGYTF
TRBD1	TRBV29-1	CSVGGGTGGTEAFF
NA	TRBV7-3	CASSPGFGGLVTDTQYF
NA	TRBV30	CAWSVPRSPGANVLTF
TRBD1	TRBV30	CAWSPPQGTGIYEQYF
NA	TRBV20-1	CSASLNYNSPLHF
TRBD2	TRBV28	CASSSAGTKGGELFF
TRBD2	TRBV28	CASSSPSGGSWDEQFF
TRBD1	TRBV19	CASSVNPPGTGTEQYF
TRBD2	TRBV4-2	CASSLIGTSGNTLRGSSYNEQFF
TRBD2	TRBV5-1	CASSPRTSRSYEQYF
TRBD2	TRBV19	CASSIAAGGEQYF
NA	TRBV7-9	CASSYAGQGPPVF
TRBD2	TRBV6-5	CASSYTGGSYNEQFF
TRBD1	TRBV7-3	CASSQGASGSTDTQYF
NA	TRBV5-4	CASSPFREITQYF
NA	TRBV6-2/TRBV6-3	CASSYVGRNSGANVLTF
NA	TRBV15	CATSTNTEAFF
NA	TRBV7-2	CASSTRDQPAGELFF